This T cell receptor beta chain was captured in a study of cytomegalovirus exposure and HLA in healthy donors. Study results and limitations: In an earlier analysis, in some 600 donors, most V segments appeared productive either ~90% or ~30% of the time. Likely technical artifact: a cluster of highly shared sequence variants. In presence/absence analyses, roughly uniform sequencing depth across donors was assumed.

The PCR had 60 Vbeta and 13 Jbeta primers. Measured with immunoSEQ multiplex PCR; TCRdb has only the in-frame clones, and not every one. The sample yields 150,000 to 200,000 clones, around 80% seen once. The CDR3 is 14 amino acids. V was pared by 8 bases and J by 2 bases, with 13 bases between. Germline CDR1 SNHLY, CDR2 FYNNEI. To note about this clone: Its target is unknown.

V is TRBV2 and J is TRBJ2-4; D is perhaps TRBD2 (5 bases). The specimen sequenced was PBMCs. The TCR sequence derives from a male donor in good health and CMV-seronegative. In DNA form, the CDR3 reads TGTGCCAGCTCGATGGCCGGGACCAAAAACATTCAGTACTTC. It translates to CASSMAGTKNIQYF.